A single sample is the source of the 6 T cell receptor beta chains below, sequenced in a study of T cell responses to AZD1222 COVID-19 vaccine. Method: immunoSEQ multiplex PCR; TCRdb's copy keeps in-frame clones and lacks some. The data hold approximately 88,000 clones, with under 95% observed a single time. The sample here was peripheral blood, taken on day 0 of AZD1222 vaccination. The source of these receptors is an adult in good health.

The chain is built from TRBV7-9 and TRBJ1-1; no firm D call. The CDR3 runs to 12 residues. Germline V CDR1 and CDR2: SEHNR, FQNEAQ (reference sequence). V lost 6 bases and J 7 bases, leaving 12 bases between the germline ends. The CDR3 coding sequence is TGTGCCAGCAGTGACGGCAACCGTGAAGCTTTCTTT. Protein sequence: CASSDGNREAFF. The entire variable domain, with the rest obtained from reference TRBV7-9 and TRBJ1-1, is as follows: DTGVSQNPRHKITKRGQNVTFRCDPISEHNRLYWYRQTLGQGPEFLTYFQNEAQLEKSRLLSDRFSAERPKGSFSTLEIQRTEQGDSAMYLCASSDGNREAFFGQGTRLTVV.

The chain combines TRBV10-3 with TRBJ2-3; 9 positions agree with TRBD2. The junction had 8 bases not matched to a gene; V was cut back by 3 bases and J by 4 bases. Per the germline V gene, CDR1 is ENHRY and CDR2 is SYGVKD. The CDR3 consists of 16 residues. This chain's CDR3 is CAISESRGLAADTQYF. In DNA form, the CDR3 reads TGTGCCATCAGTGAATCGCGGGGACTAGCAGCAGATACGCAGTATTTT.

This rearrangement joins TRBV7-9 to TRBJ2-5, with D possibly matching TRBD1 (6 bases). The germline V gene encodes CDR1 SEHNR and CDR2 FQNEAQ (reference sequence). The CDR3 runs 14 residues. V was shortened by 6 bases and J by 5 bases, with 16 bases between the two germline ends. CDR3 loop: CASSPDSAQETQYF. As DNA, the CDR3 is TGTGCCAGCAGTCCGGACAGCGCCCAGGAGACCCAGTACTTC.

V and J are TRBV7-9 and TRBJ1-5; 9 nucleotides match TRBD1. The trim removed 1 base at V and 4 bases at J, leaving 5 bases unmatched. This CDR3 spans 16 amino acids. In germline, CDR1 is SEHNR, CDR2 FQNEAQ (reference sequence). The CDR3 sequence is CASSLGTGVRNQPQHF. In DNA form, the CDR3 reads TGTGCCAGCAGCTTAGGGACAGGGGTTAGAAATCAGCCCCAGCATTTT.

This sequence joins TRBV5-1 and TRBJ2-5; no reliable D call. CDR3 length: 14 amino acids. V gave up 0 bases and J gave up 0 bases, with 6 bases separating them. CDR1 is SGHRS and CDR2 is YFSETQ in the germline V gene. CDR3 in amino acids: CASSLAGYQETQYF. In nucleotides, the CDR3 is TGCGCCAGCAGCTTGGCGGGTTACCAAGAGACCCAGTACTTC. The full variable domain, with the rest looked up from reference TRBV5-1 and TRBJ2-5, is KAGVTQTPRYLIKTRGQQVTLSCSPISGHRSVSWYQQTPGQGLQFLFEYFSETQRNKGNFPGRFSGRQFSNSRSEMNVSTLELGDSALYLCASSLAGYQETQYFGPGTRLLVL.

The chain couples TRBV6-5 to TRBJ2-1; 9 bases line up with TRBD1. The J segment lost 6 bases and the V segment lost 2 bases, leaving 8 bases of the junction unmatched. Per the germline V gene, CDR1 is MNHEY and CDR2 is SVGAGI. The CDR3 totals 16 residues. The CDR3 region is CASSYTGQGVLNEQFF. The CDR3 DNA is TGTGCCAGCAGTTACACGGGACAGGGAGTTCTCAATGAGCAGTTCTTC.